Listed here is a single T cell receptor beta chain. The assay was immunoSEQ multiplex PCR, and TCRdb's table has in-frame clones only and misses some. The table has about 340,000 clones, 90% to 95% seen once. This record belongs to a study of blood T cell repertoires in COVID-19. Germline V CDR1 and CDR2: ENHRY, SYGVKD. The CDR3 spans 17 residues. The V gene end was trimmed by 2 bases and the J gene end by 8 bases; junction bases not matched to a gene: 10. The chain carries TRBV10-3 and TRBJ2-2, with 11 positions matching TRBD1. Specimen: peripheral blood. This clonotype was obtained from a woman aged 18-35 years who had recovered from COVID-19. Here the CDR3 reads CAISEPRTGGVLGELFF. DNA for the CDR3: TGTGCCATCAGTGAGCCTAGGACAGGGGGCGTATTAGGGGAGCTGTTTTTT.